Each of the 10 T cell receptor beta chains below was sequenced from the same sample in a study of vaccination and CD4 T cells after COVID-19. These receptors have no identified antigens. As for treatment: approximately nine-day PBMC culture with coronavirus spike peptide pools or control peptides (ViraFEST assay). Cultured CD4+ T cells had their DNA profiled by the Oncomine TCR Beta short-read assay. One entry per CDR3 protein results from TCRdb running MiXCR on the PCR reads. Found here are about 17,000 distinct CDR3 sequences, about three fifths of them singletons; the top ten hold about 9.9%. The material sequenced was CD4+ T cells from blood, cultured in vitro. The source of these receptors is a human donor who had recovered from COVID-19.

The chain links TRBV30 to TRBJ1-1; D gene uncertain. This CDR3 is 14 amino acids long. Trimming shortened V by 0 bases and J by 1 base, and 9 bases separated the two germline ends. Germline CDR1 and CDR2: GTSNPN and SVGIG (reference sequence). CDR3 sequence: CAWSVTRTNTEAFF. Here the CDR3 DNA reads TGTGCCTGGAGTGTAACGCGAACGAACACTGAAGCTTTCTTT.

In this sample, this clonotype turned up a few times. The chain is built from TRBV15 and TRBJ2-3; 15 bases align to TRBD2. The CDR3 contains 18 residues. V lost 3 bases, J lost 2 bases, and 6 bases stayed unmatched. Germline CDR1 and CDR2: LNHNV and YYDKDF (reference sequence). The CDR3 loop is CATSSLGLAGGDTDTQYF. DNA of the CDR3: TGTGCCACCAGCAGCCTAGGACTAGCGGGAGGGGACACAGATACGCAGTATTTT.

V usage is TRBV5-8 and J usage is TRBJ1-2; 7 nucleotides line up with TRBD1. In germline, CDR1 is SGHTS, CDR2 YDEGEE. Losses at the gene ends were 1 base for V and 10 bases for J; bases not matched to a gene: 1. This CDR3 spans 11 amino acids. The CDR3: CASSLRGLYTF. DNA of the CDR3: TGTGCCAGCAGCTTGAGGGGGCTCTACACCTTC.

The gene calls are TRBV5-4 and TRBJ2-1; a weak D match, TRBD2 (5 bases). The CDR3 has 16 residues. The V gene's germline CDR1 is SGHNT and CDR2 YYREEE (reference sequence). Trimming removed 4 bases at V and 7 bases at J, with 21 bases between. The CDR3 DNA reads TGTGCCAGCAGCCCAAGGAGCGGAACGGCTAGTAATGAGCAGTTCTTC. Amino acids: CASSPRSGTASNEQFF.

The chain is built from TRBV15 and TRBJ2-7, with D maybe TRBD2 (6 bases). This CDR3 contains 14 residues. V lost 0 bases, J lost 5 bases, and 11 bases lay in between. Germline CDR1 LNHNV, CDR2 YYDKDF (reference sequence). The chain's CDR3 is CATSRDLASDEQYF. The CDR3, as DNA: TGTGCCACCAGCAGAGATTTGGCTAGCGACGAGCAGTACTTC.

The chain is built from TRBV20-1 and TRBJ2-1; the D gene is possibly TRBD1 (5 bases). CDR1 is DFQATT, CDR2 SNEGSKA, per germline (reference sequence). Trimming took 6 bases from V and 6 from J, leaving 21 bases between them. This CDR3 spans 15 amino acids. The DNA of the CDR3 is TGCAGTGCCAGTTCTCCCAGGGAATTCGGCAATGAGCAGTTCTTC. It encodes CSASSPREFGNEQFF.

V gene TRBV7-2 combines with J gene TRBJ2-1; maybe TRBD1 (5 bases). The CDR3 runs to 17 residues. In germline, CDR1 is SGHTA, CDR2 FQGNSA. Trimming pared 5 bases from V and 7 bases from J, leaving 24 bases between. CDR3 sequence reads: CASSLLRALQGTNEQFF. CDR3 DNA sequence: TGTGCCAGCAGCCTACTTAGGGCGTTGCAGGGAACGAATGAGCAGTTCTTC.

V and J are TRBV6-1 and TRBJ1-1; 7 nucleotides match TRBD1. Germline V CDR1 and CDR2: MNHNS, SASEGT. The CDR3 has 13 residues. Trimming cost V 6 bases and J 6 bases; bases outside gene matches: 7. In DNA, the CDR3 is TGTGCCAGCAGCAATAACAGGGGTCCTGAAGCTTTCTTT. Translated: CASSNNRGPEAFF.

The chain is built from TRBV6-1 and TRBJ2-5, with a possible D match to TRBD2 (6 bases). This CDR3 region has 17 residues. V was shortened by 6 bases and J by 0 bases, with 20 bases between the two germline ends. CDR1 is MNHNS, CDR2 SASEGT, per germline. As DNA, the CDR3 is TGTGCCAGCAGGGGACGGGGGTACCCCTCTTACCAAGAGACCCAGTACTTC. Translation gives CASRGRGYPSYQETQYF.

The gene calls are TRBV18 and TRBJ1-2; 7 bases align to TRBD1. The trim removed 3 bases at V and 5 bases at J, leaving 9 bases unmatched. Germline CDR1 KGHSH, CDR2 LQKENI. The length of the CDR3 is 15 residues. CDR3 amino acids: CASSPRDRARYGYTF. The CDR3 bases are TGTGCCAGCTCACCCCGCGACAGGGCACGGTATGGCTACACCTTC.